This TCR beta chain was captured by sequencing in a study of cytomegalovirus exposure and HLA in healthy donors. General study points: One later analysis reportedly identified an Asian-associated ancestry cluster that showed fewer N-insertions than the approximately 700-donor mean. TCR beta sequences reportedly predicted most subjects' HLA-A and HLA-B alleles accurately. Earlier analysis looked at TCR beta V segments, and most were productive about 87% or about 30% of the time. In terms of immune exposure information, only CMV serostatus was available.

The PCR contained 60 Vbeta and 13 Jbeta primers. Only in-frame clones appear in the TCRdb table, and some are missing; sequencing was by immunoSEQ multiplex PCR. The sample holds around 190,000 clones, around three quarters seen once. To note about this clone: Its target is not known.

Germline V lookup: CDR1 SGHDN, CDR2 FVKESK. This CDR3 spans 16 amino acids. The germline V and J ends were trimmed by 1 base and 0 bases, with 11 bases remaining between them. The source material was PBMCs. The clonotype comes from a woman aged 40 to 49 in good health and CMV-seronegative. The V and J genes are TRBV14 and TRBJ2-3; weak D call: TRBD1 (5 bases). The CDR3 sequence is CASSQVRQLSTDTQYF. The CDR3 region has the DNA TGTGCCAGCAGCCAAGTCAGACAGCTCAGCACAGATACGCAGTATTTT.